This record looks at one T cell receptor beta chain sequence and its context. The specificity of this receptor is unknown. No much larger clone exists at a distance of one base, and base qualities are not known. This sample is part of a study of T cell changes during pregnancy in multiple sclerosis (dated by TCRdb to between 2019 and 2020). At the level of the whole study: The study looked at changes in the T cell repertoire across pregnancy in women with multiple sclerosis.

The protocol used for the library was the immunoSEQ multiplex PCR assay. The source is immuneACCESS, and TCRdb retained only in-frame sequences with V and J called. Part of the clones is not carried over; for the studies checked, unresolved V genes explain less than half of this, and the remainder is unexplained. Within this sample are tens of thousands of clones, with around 92% of them counted one time only. The top ten clonotypes cover 0.15% to 0.2% of the sample. CDR1 SEHNR and CDR2 FQNEAQ were looked up in the germline V gene (reference sequence). The CDR3, cysteine through phenylalanine, is 17 amino acids long. CDR3 DNA only is kept here, 51 bases in frame from base 1. V was cut back by 3 bases and J by 1 base, leaving a gap of 15 bases between them.

Recombination linked TRBV7-9 to TRBJ2-2; tentative D gene TRBD2, with 5 bases matching. The source was CD4+ T cells from peripheral blood mononuclear cells, collected after pregnancy. This TCR was recovered from a female donor in good health, enrolled as a control in a pregnancy study. The CDR3 in this case is CASSLGRLALNTGELFF. At the DNA level, the sequence is TGTGCCAGCAGCTTGGGTCGGCTAGCCCTGAACACCGGGGAGCTGTTTTTT.